The 18 T cell receptor beta chains listed next were all sequenced from one sample in a study of CD8+ T cells in alopecia areata. Isolated RNA was reverse transcribed into cDNA used as the sequencing template. The method was immunoSEQ multiplex PCR; TCRdb's version includes in-frame clones alone and lacks a portion of them. Found here are approximately 180,000 clones, roughly 60% of them singletons; the top ten hold approximately 0.93%. Treatment defined: oral pan-JAK inhibitor, 5-10 mg twice daily. This material consisted of CD4+ T cells sorted from blood, taken at week 24, from a patient treated with tofacitinib. These receptors all come from a human donor with alopecia areata.

The chain employs TRBV29-1 and TRBJ1-2; 9 bases align to TRBD1. Germline assignment: CDR1 SQVTM and CDR2 ANQGSEA. The V segment lost 3 bases and the J segment 0 bases; nucleotides outside the gene matches: 5. This CDR3 region has 15 residues. The CDR3: CSVEGRTGANYGYTF. The CDR3, as DNA: TGCAGCGTTGAGGGACGGACAGGGGCTAACTATGGCTACACCTTC.

The chain couples TRBV6-1 to TRBJ2-3; TRBD2 agrees at 7 bases. J lost 6 bases, V lost 0 bases, and 15 bases had no gene match. Germline CDR1 MNHNS, CDR2 SASEGT. The length of the CDR3 is 18 residues. DNA for the CDR3: TGTGCCAGCAGTGAAGCGGGGGTGCGAGCGGGACGCCTGGATACGCAGTATTTT. It translates to CASSEAGVRAGRLDTQYF.

This clone came up a few times. Other DNA sequences in the sample encode the same CDR3. V and J are TRBV27 and TRBJ1-6, with D perhaps TRBD1 (5 bases). Trimming cost V 3 bases and J 5 bases, with 8 bases left between them. CDR1 is MNHEY, CDR2 SMNVEV, per germline (reference sequence). The CDR3 totals 14 residues. This CDR3 is CASSFWGDNSPLHF. The CDR3, as DNA: TGTGCCAGCAGTTTTTGGGGCGATAATTCACCCCTCCACTTT.

This chain links TRBV29-1 with TRBJ2-3; tentatively, D is TRBD2 (6 bases). Trimming took 4 bases from V and 3 from J, leaving 11 bases between them. The CDR3 is made up of 13 amino acids. Germline CDR1 and CDR2: SQVTM and ANQGSEA. DNA for the CDR3: TGCAGCGTTGTGGCGGGGAGTACAGATACGCAGTATTTT. Its translation is CSVVAGSTDTQYF.

Turning to this clone: This sample includes further DNA sequences coding for the same CDR3. The CDR3: CASSLGQGYGYTF. Here the CDR3 DNA reads TGTGCCAGCAGCTTGGGACAGGGGTATGGCTACACCTTC. The J gene is TRBJ1-2, the V gene TRBV7-9; 10 bases match TRBD1. CDR1 is SEHNR, CDR2 FQNEAQ, per germline (reference sequence). This CDR3 is built from 13 residues. Trimming cost V 3 bases and J 5 bases; bases outside gene matches: 0.

The V call is TRBV29-1, the J call TRBJ2-7; 8 nucleotides match TRBD1. CDR1 and CDR2 from the germline V gene are SQVTM and ANQGSEA. The CDR3 extends over 15 amino acids. V shed 2 bases, J shed 5 bases, and the junction held 11 bases outside the gene matches. The CDR3 coding sequence is TGCAGCGTTGAAACCCTATTGACAGGGGTCAACGAGCAGTACTTC. Amino acids: CSVETLLTGVNEQYF.

This clone has at least ten counts. The CDR3 DNA follows: TGCGCCAGCAGCTTGGTTGCGACAGGGGAGACCTACACCTTC. Translated, it gives CASSLVATGETYTF. This chain uses TRBV5-1 with TRBJ1-2; 8 nucleotides match TRBD1. J lost 10 bases, V lost 0 bases, and 8 bases had no gene match. Germline V CDR1 and CDR2: SGHRS, YFSETQ. This CDR3 region has 14 residues.

The chain has TRBV7-2 and TRBJ2-7; no definite D call. The V gene lost 2 bases and the J gene lost 1 base, with 6 bases spanning the gap. This CDR3 region has 13 residues. CDR1 and CDR2 (germline): SGHTA, FQGNSA. CDR3 region: CASSLLQSYEQYF. DNA of the CDR3: TGTGCCAGCAGCTTACTACAGTCCTACGAGCAGTACTTC.

As for this clone: An end of the junction does not agree with germline; a read error may underlie this. V gene TRBV29-1 combines with J gene TRBJ2-3, with a weak D call TRBD2 (6 bases). Germline V CDR1 and CDR2: SQVTM, ANQGSEA. This CDR3 spans 11 amino acids. In nucleotides, the CDR3 is TGCAGCGTTGATGGGGGACTCGATTTGAATTTT. Translated, it gives CSVDGGLDLNF.

The chain employs TRBV5-1 and TRBJ1-1; 7 bases align to TRBD1. There are 15 residues in the CDR3. The J segment lost 1 base and the V segment lost 3 bases, leaving 6 bases of the junction unmatched. Germline CDR1 and CDR2: SGHRS and YFSETQ. The CDR3 region is CASSYRGTANTEAFF. CDR3 bases: TGCGCCAGCAGCTACCGAGGGACAGCGAACACTGAAGCTTTCTTT.

For the CDR3, the DNA is TGCGCCAGCAGCCAAGATTTCTCGGTCGGGGCCAACGTCCTGACTTTC. This sequence encodes CASSQDFSVGANVLTF. This sequence joins TRBV4-3 and TRBJ2-6; D ambiguous. CDR3 length equals 16 residues. Germline lookup yields CDR1 LGHNA and CDR2 YSLEER. Trimming took off 0 bases at V and 4 bases at J, with 10 bases between the two ends.

V and J are TRBV30 and TRBJ1-5, with D hard to call. CDR3 length: 15 amino acids. The V gene lost 2 bases and the J gene lost 3 bases, with 14 bases spanning the gap. In germline, CDR1 is GTSNPN, CDR2 SVGIG (reference sequence). Written as DNA, the CDR3 is TGTGCCTGGAGTCCCGGTGGGGTCGTCAATCAGCCCCAGCATTTT. Its protein product is CAWSPGGVVNQPQHF.

This chain joins TRBV29-1 and TRBJ2-7; D perhaps matches TRBD1 (5 bases). Trimming stripped 5 bases from V and 7 bases from J, with 9 bases between. Germline V lookup: CDR1 SQVTM, CDR2 ANQGSEA. The CDR3 runs to 10 residues. The chain's CDR3 is CSVRQGEQYF. The CDR3 DNA sequence: TGCAGCGTTCGCCAGGGAGAGCAGTACTTC.

V and J are TRBV27 and TRBJ1-2; a weak D match, TRBD1 (5 bases). CDR3 size: 13 residues. Per germline, CDR1 MNHEY and CDR2 SMNVEV (reference sequence). The V end lost 6 bases, the J end lost 2 bases, and 10 bases lay between the germline ends. CDR3 amino acids: CASRPGGNYGYTF. In nucleotides, the CDR3 is TGTGCCAGCAGACCCGGGGGAAACTATGGCTACACCTTC.

The genes are TRBV30 and TRBJ2-1, with D possibly matching TRBD2 (5 bases). Per germline, CDR1 GTSNPN and CDR2 SVGIG (reference sequence). Trimming left V 2 bases short and J 8 bases short, with 19 bases between. The CDR3 runs to 15 residues. CDR3 DNA sequence: TGTGCCTGGAGTTCTCTGGGCCCGAGGGCCTATGAGCAGTTCTTC. Residues: CAWSSLGPRAYEQFF.

The V call is TRBV9, the J call TRBJ2-7, with unresolved D. The CDR3 loop spans 14 amino acids. Trimming took 0 bases from V and 2 from J, leaving 9 bases between them. Germline V gene lookup returns CDR1 SGDLS and CDR2 YYNGEE. CDR3 in amino acids: CASSVDESTYEQYF. CDR3 sequence (DNA): TGTGCCAGCAGCGTAGATGAGTCGACCTACGAGCAGTACTTC.

The chain combines TRBV13 with TRBJ2-1; D may correspond to TRBD1 or TRBD2 (5 bases each). Germline assignment: CDR1 PRHDT and CDR2 FYEKMQ (reference sequence). The ends were cut back, 2 bases at V and 14 bases at J, with 25 bases in the middle. The length of the CDR3 is 16 residues. The CDR3 DNA reads TGTGCCAGCAGCTTACCCCGCGTCGGAAGCCCGGGGCTAAAGTTCTTC. This encodes CASSLPRVGSPGLKFF.

The chain uses TRBV21-1 and TRBJ1-5; no DNA check was done on the table's D call, TRBD1. TRBV21-1 is tagged as a pseudogene. The CDR3 contains 13 residues. As DNA, the CDR3 is TGTGCCAGCGCTGAACAGGGGGATCAGCCCCAGCATTTT. Its protein product is CASAEQGDQPQHF.